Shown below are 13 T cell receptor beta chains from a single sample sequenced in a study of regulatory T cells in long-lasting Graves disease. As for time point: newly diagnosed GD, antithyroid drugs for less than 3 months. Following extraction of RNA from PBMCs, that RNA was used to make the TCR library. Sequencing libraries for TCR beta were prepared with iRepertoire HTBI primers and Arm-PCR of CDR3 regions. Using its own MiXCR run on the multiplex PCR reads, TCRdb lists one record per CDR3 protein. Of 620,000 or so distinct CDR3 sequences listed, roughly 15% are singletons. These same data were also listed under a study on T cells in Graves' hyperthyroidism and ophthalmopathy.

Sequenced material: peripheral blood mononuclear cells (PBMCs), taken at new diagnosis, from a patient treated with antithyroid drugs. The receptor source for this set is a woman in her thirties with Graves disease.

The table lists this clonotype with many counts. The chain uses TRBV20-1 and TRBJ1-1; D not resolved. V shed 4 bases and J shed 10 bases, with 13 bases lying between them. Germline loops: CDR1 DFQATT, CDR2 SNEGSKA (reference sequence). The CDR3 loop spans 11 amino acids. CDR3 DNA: TGCAGTGCTATGTCGGGTATGGCAGCTTTCTTT. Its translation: CSAMSGMAAFF.

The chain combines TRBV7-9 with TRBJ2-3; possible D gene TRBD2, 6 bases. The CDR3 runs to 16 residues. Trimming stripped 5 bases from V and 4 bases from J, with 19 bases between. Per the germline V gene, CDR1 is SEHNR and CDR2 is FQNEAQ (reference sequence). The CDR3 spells CASSQTQGGEADTQYF. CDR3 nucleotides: TGTGCCAGCAGCCAAACTCAGGGAGGTGAGGCAGATACGCAGTATTTT.

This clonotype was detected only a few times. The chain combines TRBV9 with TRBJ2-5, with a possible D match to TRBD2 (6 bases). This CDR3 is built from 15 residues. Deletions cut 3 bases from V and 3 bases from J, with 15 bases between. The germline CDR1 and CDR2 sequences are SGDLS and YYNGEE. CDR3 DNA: TGTGCCAGCAGCGGAATATTGGGGGGAAAAGAGACCCAGTACTTC. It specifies CASSGILGGKETQYF.

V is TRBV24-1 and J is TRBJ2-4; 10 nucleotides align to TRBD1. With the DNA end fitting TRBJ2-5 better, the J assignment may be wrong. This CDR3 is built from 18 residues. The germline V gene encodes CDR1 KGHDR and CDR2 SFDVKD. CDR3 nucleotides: TGTGCCACCAGTGATTCGGGGGCAGCGACAGGGGGCAGGGAGACCCAGTACTTC. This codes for CATSDSGAATGGRETQYF.

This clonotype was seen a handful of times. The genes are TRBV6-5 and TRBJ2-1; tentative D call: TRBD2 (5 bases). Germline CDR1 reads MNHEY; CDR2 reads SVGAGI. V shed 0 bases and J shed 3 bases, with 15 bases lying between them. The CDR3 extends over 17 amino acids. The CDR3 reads CASSYSGPSLDYNEQFF. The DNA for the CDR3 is TGTGCCAGCAGTTACTCAGGCCCTAGCTTGGACTACAATGAGCAGTTCTTC.

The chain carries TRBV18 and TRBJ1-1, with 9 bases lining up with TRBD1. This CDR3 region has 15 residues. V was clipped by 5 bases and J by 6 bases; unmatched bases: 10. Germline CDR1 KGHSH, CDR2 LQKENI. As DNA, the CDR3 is TGTGCCAGCTCAGCCGGGACAGGGAGGAGGGCTGAAGCTTTCTTT. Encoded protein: CASSAGTGRRAEAFF.

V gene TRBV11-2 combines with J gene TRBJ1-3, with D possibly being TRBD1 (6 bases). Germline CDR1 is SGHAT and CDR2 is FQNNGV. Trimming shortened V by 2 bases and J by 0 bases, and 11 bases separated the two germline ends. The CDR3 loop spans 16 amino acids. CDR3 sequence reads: CASSLSTGSSGNTIYF. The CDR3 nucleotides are TGTGCCAGCAGCTTAAGCACAGGGAGCTCTGGAAACACCATATATTTT.

CDR3 DNA: TGCGCCAGCAGGCGGGACTTCAATGAGCAGTTCTTC. Protein product: CASRRDFNEQFF. The chain combines TRBV4-1 with TRBJ2-1; tentatively, D is TRBD2 (6 bases). Per the germline V gene, CDR1 is MGHRA and CDR2 is YSYEKL. This CDR3 has 12 amino acids. The ends were cut back, 6 bases at V and 6 bases at J, with 9 bases in the middle.

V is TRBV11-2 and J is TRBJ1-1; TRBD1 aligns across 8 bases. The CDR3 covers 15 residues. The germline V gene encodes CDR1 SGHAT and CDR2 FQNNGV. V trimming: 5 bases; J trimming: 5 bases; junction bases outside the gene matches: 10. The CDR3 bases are TGTGCCAGCAGCCCGAGGACAGGGTTTTTGACTGAAGCTTTCTTT. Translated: CASSPRTGFLTEAFF. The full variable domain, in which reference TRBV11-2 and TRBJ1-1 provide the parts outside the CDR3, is EAGVAQSPRYKIIEKRQSVAFWCNPISGHATLYWYQQILGQGPKLLIQFQNNGVVDDSQLPKDRFSAERLKGVDSTLKIQPAKLEDSAVYLCASSPRTGFLTEAFFGQGTRLTVV.

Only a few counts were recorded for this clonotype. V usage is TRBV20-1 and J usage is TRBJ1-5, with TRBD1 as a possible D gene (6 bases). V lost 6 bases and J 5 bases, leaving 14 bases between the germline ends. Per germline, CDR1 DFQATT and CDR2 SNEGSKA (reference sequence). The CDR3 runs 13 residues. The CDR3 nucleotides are TGCAGTGCCAAAACAGGGCTGCATCAGCCCCAGCATTTT. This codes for CSAKTGLHQPQHF.

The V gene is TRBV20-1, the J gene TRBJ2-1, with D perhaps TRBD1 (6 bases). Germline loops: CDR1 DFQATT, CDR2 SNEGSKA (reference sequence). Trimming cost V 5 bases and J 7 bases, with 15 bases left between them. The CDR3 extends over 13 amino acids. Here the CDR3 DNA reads TGCAGTGCTGTTGGACAGTTAGGGAATGAGCAGTTCTTC. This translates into CSAVGQLGNEQFF.

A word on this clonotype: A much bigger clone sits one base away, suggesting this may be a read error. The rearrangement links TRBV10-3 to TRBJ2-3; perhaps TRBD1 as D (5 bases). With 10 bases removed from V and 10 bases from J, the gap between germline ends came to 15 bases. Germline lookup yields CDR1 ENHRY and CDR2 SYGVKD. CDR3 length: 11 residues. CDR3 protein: CATRLGDAQYF. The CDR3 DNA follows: TGTGCCACGCGCCTAGGGGATGCGCAGTATTTT.

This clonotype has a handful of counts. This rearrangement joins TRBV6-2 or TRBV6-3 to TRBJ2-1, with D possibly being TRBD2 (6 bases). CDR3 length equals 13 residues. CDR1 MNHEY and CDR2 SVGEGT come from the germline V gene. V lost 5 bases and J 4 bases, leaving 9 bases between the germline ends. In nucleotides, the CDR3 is TGTGCCAGCAGTACTAGCAGATACAATGAGCAGTTCTTC. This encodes CASSTSRYNEQFF.